The 19 T cell receptor beta chains below all came from one sample that was sequenced in a study of control samples from healthy donors and cancer patients. TCRdb's copy holds only in-frame clones and misses some; the assay was immunoSEQ multiplex PCR. The profile shows about 250,000 clones, almost 85% of them singletons. Specimen: PBMCs. The source is a woman aged 55-75 years with lung cancer.

The chain has TRBV18 and TRBJ2-4; perhaps TRBD1 as D (5 bases). Germline-derived CDR1 and CDR2 are KGHSH and LQKENI. CDR3 length: 14 amino acids. Trimming removed 2 bases at V and 1 base at J, with 6 bases between. The CDR3 DNA is TGTGCCAGCTCACCAGCAGGGGCCAAAAACATTCAGTACTTC. It yields the protein CASSPAGAKNIQYF. The full variable domain, in which reference TRBV18 and TRBJ2-4 provide the parts outside the CDR3, is NAGVMQNPRHLVRRRGQEARLRCSPMKGHSHVYWYRQLPEEGLKFMVYLQKENIIDESGMPKERFSAEFPKEGPSILRIQQVVRGDSAAYFCASSPAGAKNIQYFGAGTRLSVL.

This chain links TRBV6-5 with TRBJ2-3; D call uncertain. The V end lost 0 bases, the J end lost 5 bases, and 12 bases lay between the germline ends. CDR1 and CDR2 (germline): MNHEY, SVGAGI. The CDR3 contains 15 residues. CDR3 bases: TGTGCCAGCAGTTACTCGAAGACGCTAAGAGATACGCAGTATTTT. This gives the protein CASSYSKTLRDTQYF.

This clone was counted once. The rearrangement joins TRBV7-3 to TRBJ2-1; no clear D. Trimming took 1 base from V and 9 from J, leaving 16 bases between them. This CDR3 contains 15 residues. Germline CDR1 SGHTA, CDR2 FQGTGA. The CDR3 sequence: CASSLNAASSGEQFF. DNA of the CDR3: TGTGCCAGCAGCTTAAATGCGGCGTCATCCGGTGAGCAGTTCTTC.

V usage is TRBV7-9 and J usage is TRBJ1-1; 8 positions match TRBD1. The CDR3 runs to 16 residues. Trimming at V came to 3 bases and at J to 3 bases, leaving 9 bases not matched to a gene. Per germline, CDR1 SEHNR and CDR2 FQNEAQ (reference sequence). CDR3 in amino acids: CASSFLTGGPDTEAFF. CDR3 nucleotides: TGTGCCAGCAGCTTCCTCACAGGGGGGCCAGACACTGAAGCTTTCTTT.

This clone came up once. CDR3 region: CASTAASGSKDTQYF. The CDR3 DNA reads TGTGCCAGCACGGCGGCTAGCGGGAGCAAGGATACGCAGTATTTT. The V and J genes are TRBV28 and TRBJ2-3, with TRBD2 matching 10 bases. This CDR3 is built from 15 residues. Trimming took 7 bases from V and 6 from J; bases not matched to a gene: 10. Germline CDR1 reads MDHEN; CDR2 reads SYDVKM.

This chain joins TRBV2 and TRBJ2-2, with TRBD1 matching over 10 bases. The CDR3 is made up of 16 amino acids. Germline values: CDR1 SNHLY, CDR2 FYNNEI. Trimming at V came to 1 base and at J to 6 bases, leaving 5 bases not matched to a gene. The CDR3 reads CASSEGMTGGSGELFF. CDR3 nucleotide sequence: TGTGCCAGCAGTGAAGGAATGACAGGGGGCTCCGGGGAGCTGTTTTTT. Looking up the rest from reference TRBV2 and TRBJ2-2 gives the full variable domain: EPEVTQTPSHQVTQMGQEVILRCVPISNHLYFYWYRQILGQKVEFLVSFYNNEISEKSEIFDDQFSVERPDGSNFTLKIRSTKLEDSAMYFCASSEGMTGGSGELFFGEGSRLTVL.

V and J are TRBV29-1 and TRBJ1-2; tentative D call: TRBD1 (5 bases). The CDR3 is made up of 11 amino acids. Germline loops: CDR1 SQVTM, CDR2 ANQGSEA. The V and J ends lost 4 bases and 8 bases respectively, with 11 bases between them. The CDR3, as DNA: TGCAGCGTTGGGGGGACGGGGGGCTACACCTTC. It encodes CSVGGTGGYTF.

This clone has a single count. The chain combines TRBV28 with TRBJ1-2; D is possibly TRBD1 (5 bases). This CDR3 comprises 13 residues. Trimming cost V 6 bases and J 7 bases, with 15 bases left between them. In germline, CDR1 is MDHEN, CDR2 SYDVKM. The chain's CDR3 is CASSSGRGAGYTF. Written as DNA, the CDR3 is TGTGCCAGCAGCTCGGGGAGGGGTGCTGGCTACACCTTC.

In this sample, this clone turned up once. This rearrangement joins TRBV12-5 to TRBJ1-2; TRBD1 matches at 9 bases. The CDR3 covers 15 residues. CDR1 and CDR2 from the germline V gene are LGHNT and FRNRAP. V was clipped by 0 bases and J by 11 bases; unmatched bases: 10. The CDR3 is CASGLVPGTGSSYTF. CDR3 bases: TGTGCTAGTGGTTTGGTACCCGGGACAGGGTCGTCTTACACCTTC.

This chain uses TRBV5-5 with TRBJ1-5; D gene ambiguous. Germline V lookup: CDR1 SGHKS, CDR2 YYEKEE (reference sequence). The CDR3 is 14 residues long. The V end lost 4 bases, the J end lost 0 bases, and 8 bases lay between the germline ends. CDR3 nucleotides: TGTGCCAGCAGCAGGCAAGATAGCAATCAGCCCCAGCATTTT. This translates into CASSRQDSNQPQHF.

The chain has TRBV6-5 and TRBJ1-5; 7 bases map to TRBD1. The germline V gene has CDR1 MNHEY and CDR2 SVGAGI. With 4 bases clipped from V and 7 bases from J, the junction kept 7 bases outside the gene matches. The CDR3 runs to 14 residues. The CDR3 is CASSWRGPGQPQHF. The CDR3 nucleotides are TGTGCCAGCAGTTGGAGGGGGCCAGGCCAGCCCCAGCATTTT.

V and J are TRBV12-3 or TRBV12-4 and TRBJ1-1; possibly TRBD1 for D (5 bases). V lost 5 bases, J lost 11 bases, and 12 bases lay in between. CDR3 length: 11 amino acids. This CDR3 is CASSQGGVAFF. The CDR3 DNA reads TGTGCCAGCAGTCAGGGAGGGGTGGCTTTCTTT.

A remark on this clone: At the DNA level, this CDR3 is encoded by other sequences in the same sample as well. The chain couples TRBV5-1 to TRBJ2-2; no clear D. The V end lost 0 bases, the J end lost 1 base, and 4 bases lay between the germline ends. The CDR3 spans 14 residues. CDR1 is SGHRS and CDR2 is YFSETQ in the germline V gene. The CDR3 nucleotides read TGCGCCAGCAGCTTGGAGAGGAACACCGGGGAGCTGTTTTTT. This codes for CASSLERNTGELFF.

This clone was observed a handful of times. The chain is built from TRBV5-1 and TRBJ1-2, with D maybe TRBD1 (5 bases). CDR1 is SGHRS and CDR2 is YFSETQ in the germline V gene. V was shortened by 4 bases and J by 7 bases, with 11 bases between the two germline ends. The CDR3 covers 12 residues. The CDR3 DNA sequence: TGCGCCAGCAGCCCGGAGAGGGGTGGCTACACCTTC. It yields the protein CASSPERGGYTF.

The chain carries TRBV2 and TRBJ2-2; maybe TRBD2 (7 bases). V was trimmed by 2 bases and J by 4 bases, leaving 17 bases between them. The CDR3 contains 17 residues. Germline loops: CDR1 SNHLY, CDR2 FYNNEI. The CDR3 DNA reads TGTGCCAGCAGTGAAAGGTCGGGGGGCGCGTCCACCGGGGAGCTGTTTTTT. The encoded protein is CASSERSGGASTGELFF.

V gene TRBV5-6 combines with J gene TRBJ1-1; D is perhaps TRBD1 (5 bases). Germline V gene sequence: CDR1 SGHDT, CDR2 YYEEEE. CDR3 length: 13 amino acids. V dropped 2 bases and J dropped 6 bases, with 11 bases sitting between them. The CDR3 nucleotides are TGTGCCAGCAGCTTAAGGCAGGGCGCTGAAGCTTTCTTT. It yields the protein CASSLRQGAEAFF. Full variable domain (remainder filled in from reference TRBV5-6 and TRBJ1-1): DAGVTQSPTHLIKTRGQQVTLRCSPKSGHDTVSWYQQALGQGPQFIFQYYEEEERQRGNFPDRFSGHQFPNYSSELNVNALLLGDSALYLCASSLRQGAEAFFGQGTRLTVV.

The count of this clone is one. The CDR3 region has the DNA TGTGCCAGCAGTCTAGGGGGGGGGTTCACAGATACGCAGTATTTT. It codes for CASSLGGGFTDTQYF. This sequence joins TRBV6-5 and TRBJ2-3, with D possibly matching TRBD2 (7 bases). The CDR3 extends over 15 amino acids. Germline values: CDR1 MNHEY, CDR2 SVGAGI. Trimming shortened V by 5 bases and J by 2 bases, and 14 bases separated the two germline ends.

In this sample, this clone turned up once. The gene calls are TRBV15 and TRBJ2-3, with D unresolved. The germline V gene has CDR1 LNHNV and CDR2 YYDKDF (reference sequence). The CDR3 length is 13 residues. V was trimmed by 1 base and J by 10 bases, leaving 12 bases between them. The CDR3 region is CATSRVVSAPQYF. CDR3 sequence (DNA): TGTGCCACCAGCAGAGTAGTGTCAGCTCCGCAGTATTTT.

The rearrangement joins TRBV6-5 to TRBJ1-1; D uncertain. The CDR3 sequence is 14 residues long. The V gene's germline CDR1 is MNHEY and CDR2 SVGAGI. Trimming took 2 bases from V and 3 from J, leaving 10 bases between them. Here the CDR3 reads CASSYVRGYTEAFF. The CDR3 bases are TGTGCCAGCAGTTACGTTCGGGGTTACACTGAAGCTTTCTTT.